The clone carrying this T cell receptor beta chain was seen at least ten times. This specimen belongs to a study of CD8 T cells in ankylosing spondylitis. V shed 0 bases and J shed 10 bases, with 11 bases lying between them. In germline, CDR1 is MGHRA, CDR2 YSYEKL. The CDR3 length is 13 residues. TCRdb re-analysed the 5' RACE reads in MiXCR, keeping a single row per CDR3 protein. The data hold 210,000 or so distinct CDR3 sequences, with about 26% observed a single time. The specimen sequenced was blood, either unsorted or a sorted T cell fraction (not recorded which). This chain joins TRBV4-1 and TRBJ2-3; the D gene is possibly TRBD1 (5 bases). The origin of this receptor is a male donor with ankylosing spondylitis or in good health (not recorded which). The CDR3 DNA reads TGCGCCAGCAGCCAAGATCAGACAGCGCCGCAGTATTTT. Protein product: CASSQDQTAPQYF.